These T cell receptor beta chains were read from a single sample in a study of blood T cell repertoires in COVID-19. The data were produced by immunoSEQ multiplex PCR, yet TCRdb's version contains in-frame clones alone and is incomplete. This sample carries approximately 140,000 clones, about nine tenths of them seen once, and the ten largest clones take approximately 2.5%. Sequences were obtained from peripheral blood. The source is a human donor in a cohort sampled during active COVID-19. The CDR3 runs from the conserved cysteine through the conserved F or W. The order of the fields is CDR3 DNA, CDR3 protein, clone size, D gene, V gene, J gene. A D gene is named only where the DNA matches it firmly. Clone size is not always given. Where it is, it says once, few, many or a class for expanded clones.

TGTGCCAGTAGTATCGGGGGAACTGGGGCCAACGTCCTGACTTTC	CASSIGGTGANVLTF	NA	NA	TRBV19	TRBJ2-6
TGTGCCAGACCAGGGGGAGGTCCCAAAAACATTCAGTACTTC	CARPGGGPKNIQYF	few	NA	TRBV2	TRBJ2-4
TGTGCCAGCAGCTACATGGGGGCGGGAAAACTGTTTTTT	CASSYMGAGKLFF	NA	NA	TRBV6-5	TRBJ1-4
TGTGCCAGCAGTTCGCCCGGGGGGGAAGGGTTTGAAGCTTTCTTT	CASSSPGGEGFEAFF	NA	NA	TRBV27	TRBJ1-1
TGTGCCAGCAGAATCGTAGATACGCAGTATTTT	CASRIVDTQYF	NA	NA	TRBV28	TRBJ2-3
TGTGCCAGTAGTTCGGCCGACAGGAGCTATGGCTACACCTTC	CASSSADRSYGYTF	NA	NA	TRBV19	TRBJ1-2
TGTGCCAGCAGTGAAGCGCTAGCGGGAGCAGATACGCAGTATTTT	CASSEALAGADTQYF	NA	TRBD2	TRBV2	TRBJ2-3
TGTGCCAGCAGTTACCACGGGACCCTCGGGGGGAATGAGCAGTTCTTC	CASSYHGTLGGNEQFF	NA	TRBD2	TRBV6-2/TRBV6-3	TRBJ2-1
TGTGCCAGCAGTGACAGTTGGCCCCAGCATTTT	CASSDSWPQHF	NA	NA	TRBV2	TRBJ1-5
TGTGCCAGCAGCCAATCGGCGGGGGTCGGGTACGAGCAGTACTTC	CASSQSAGVGYEQYF	NA	TRBD2	TRBV4-2	TRBJ2-7
TGTGCCAGCAGAACGGGACAGGCCTACGAGCAGTACTTC	CASRTGQAYEQYF	NA	TRBD1	TRBV28	TRBJ2-7
TGTGCCAGCAGCTTGTCGGGGAATCAGCCCCAGCATTTT	CASSLSGNQPQHF	few	NA	TRBV5-6	TRBJ1-5
TGCGCCAGCAGCTTTACAGTTAACACAGATACGCAGTATTTT	CASSFTVNTDTQYF	NA	NA	TRBV5-1	TRBJ2-3
TGTGCCAGCAGCCAATTGTCGGCTAGCCACGAGCAGTACTTC	CASSQLSASHEQYF	NA	NA	TRBV7-9	TRBJ2-7
TGTGCCAGCAGCCAACTACTAGCGTCGGAGACCCAGTACTTC	CASSQLLASETQYF	NA	TRBD2	TRBV3-1/TRBV3-2	TRBJ2-5
TGTGCCAGCAGCTTACGGGAGGGGAACTATGGCTACACCTTC	CASSLREGNYGYTF	NA	NA	TRBV7-8	TRBJ1-2
TGTGCCAGCAGCCCAGAGGCCCTAGCGGTACAGTTCTTC	CASSPEALAVQFF	NA	TRBD2	TRBV3-1/TRBV3-2	TRBJ2-1
TGTGCCAGTACCCGGGACAGGGTTTACAATGAGCAGTTCTTC	CASTRDRVYNEQFF	NA	TRBD1	TRBV19	TRBJ2-1
TGTGCCAGCTCCCGGCAGGGGCCAGCAACTAATGAAAAACTGTTTTTT	CASSRQGPATNEKLFF	once	NA	TRBV18	TRBJ1-4
TGTGCCAGTAGTATAGATGGGCAGAACTATGGCTACACCTTC	CASSIDGQNYGYTF	NA	NA	TRBV19	TRBJ1-2
TGTGCCAGCAGCCAGACAGGGGGTGGCGAGCAGTACTTC	CASSQTGGGEQYF	NA	TRBD1	TRBV9	TRBJ2-7
TGTGCCAGCAGCCCCCAGAACACCGGGGAGCTGTTTTTT	CASSPQNTGELFF	NA	NA	TRBV5-6	TRBJ2-2
TGTGCCAGCAGCCCTCCAACCTCCCCAGGGGGTCTTAGCTCACCCCTCCACTTT	CASSPPTSPGGLSSPLHF	NA	TRBD1	TRBV7-9	TRBJ1-6
TGTGCCAGCAGTGGGACCCGGGACAGAGTAAATGAAAAACTGTTTTTT	CASSGTRDRVNEKLFF	NA	TRBD1	TRBV2	TRBJ1-4